What follows are 22 T cell receptor beta chains derived from one specimen sequenced in a study of cytomegalovirus exposure and HLA in healthy donors. PCR used 60 Vbeta primers and 13 Jbeta primers. Libraries were prepared by immunoSEQ multiplex PCR; TCRdb keeps only in-frame clonotypes and omits some of them. The table includes tens of thousands of clones, just over 75% detected once. The material sequenced was PBMCs. The receptors originated from a man aged 45-65 years in good health and CMV-seropositive.

The chain combines TRBV6-4 with TRBJ2-2; perhaps TRBD2 as D (6 bases). The CDR3 has 17 residues. Trimming left V 6 bases short and J 0 bases short, with 17 bases between. Germline V CDR1 and CDR2: MRHNA, SNTAGT. The CDR3 here is CASSGSPGLSNTGELFF. Here the CDR3 DNA reads TGTGCCAGCAGCGGCTCGCCGGGACTTTCGAACACCGGGGAGCTGTTTTTT.

The rearrangement joins TRBV9 to TRBJ2-3; 10 bases are a match to TRBD2. CDR1 and CDR2 from the germline V gene are SGDLS and YYNGEE. This CDR3 comprises 15 residues. Germline trimming cut 0 bases from V and 5 bases from J; bases unmatched to any gene: 3. CDR3 coding DNA: TGTGCCAGCAGCGTAGAGAGCGGGAGGGGAGATACGCAGTATTTT. Translating it yields CASSVESGRGDTQYF.

This chain links TRBV23-1 with TRBJ2-7, with a weak D call TRBD2 (5 bases). TRBV23-1 counts as an open reading frame of uncertain function. Trimming pared 6 bases from V and 13 bases from J, leaving 19 bases between. CDR3 size: 12 residues. The chain's CDR3 is CASRGLTVRGYF. The DNA of the CDR3 is TGCGCCAGCAGAGGACTTACCGTACGTGGATACTTC.

The CDR3 bases are TGTGCCAGCAGACGCCTAGCGGGAGCGAGCGAGACCCAGTACTTC. Translation: CASRRLAGASETQYF. The chain couples TRBV11-2 to TRBJ2-5, with 10 bases identical to TRBD2. V lost 6 bases to trimming and J lost 5 bases; unmatched junction nucleotides: 9. The CDR3 has 15 amino acids. Germline V CDR1 and CDR2: SGHAT, FQNNGV.

This chain joins TRBV6-1 and TRBJ2-1; 7 positions match TRBD2. This CDR3 is built from 15 residues. Germline V lookup: CDR1 MNHNS, CDR2 SASEGT. V shed 6 bases and J 4 bases; nucleotides not matched to a gene: 9. The CDR3 protein is CASSDLREAYNEQFF. The CDR3 DNA reads as TGTGCCAGCAGCGACCTCCGGGAGGCATACAATGAGCAGTTCTTC.

The chain employs TRBV7-3 and TRBJ2-3, with D possibly being TRBD1 (6 bases). There are 15 residues in the CDR3. CDR1 SGHTA and CDR2 FQGTGA come from the germline V gene. The V end lost 2 bases, the J end lost 2 bases, and 11 bases lay between the germline ends. CDR3 region: CASSLVAGATDTQYF. Written as DNA, the CDR3 is TGTGCCAGCAGCTTAGTGGCAGGGGCCACAGATACGCAGTATTTT.

This chain uses TRBV21-1 with TRBJ2-7; the table names TRBD2, a call not compared with the DNA. TRBV21-1 is given as a pseudogene. This CDR3 region has 18 residues. As DNA, the CDR3 is TGTGCCAGCAGCCCGCCTAGCGGGAGGGCCCGAGGTCCCTACGAGCAGTACTTC. Encoded protein: CASSPPSGRARGPYEQYF.

The V call is TRBV19, the J call TRBJ1-1; 8 bases match TRBD1. Losses at the gene ends were 8 bases for V and 5 bases for J; bases not matched to a gene: 7. The germline gives CDR1 LNHDA, CDR2 SQIVND (reference sequence). The length of the CDR3 is 13 residues. The chain's CDR3 is CASGWTGRTEAFF. The CDR3 bases are TGTGCCAGTGGGTGGACAGGGAGGACTGAAGCTTTCTTT.

This rearrangement joins TRBV20-1 to TRBJ2-5; TRBD1 matches 7 bases. The CDR3 extends over 11 amino acids. The germline CDR1 and CDR2 sequences are DFQATT and SNEGSKA (reference sequence). CDR3 DNA: TGCAGCCAGGGACAGAAAGAGACCCAGTACTTC. As protein: CSQGQKETQYF.

The chain has TRBV5-6 and TRBJ2-6; D call uncertain. V lost 0 bases and J 2 bases, leaving 6 bases between the germline ends. Looked up from germline, CDR1 is SGHDT and CDR2 is YYEEEE. CDR3 size: 15 residues. Here the CDR3 reads CASSLEAAGANVLTF. In DNA, the CDR3 is TGTGCCAGCAGCTTGGAAGCCGCTGGGGCCAACGTCCTGACTTTC.

On this clone itself: A junction boundary mismatches the germline segment, possibly from a read error. The V gene is TRBV7-9, the J gene TRBJ2-1, with D possibly matching TRBD1 (6 bases). There are 15 residues in the CDR3. Germline V gene lookup returns CDR1 SEHNR and CDR2 FQNEAQ (reference sequence). CDR3 in amino acids: CSSSPPGGWDNEQFF. The CDR3 coding sequence is TGTTCCAGCAGCCCACCTGGGGGCTGGGACAATGAGCAGTTCTTC.

V is TRBV30 and J is TRBJ1-2; D is possibly TRBD1 (5 bases). V lost 2 bases to trimming and J lost 4 bases, with 14 bases between them. Germline values: CDR1 GTSNPN, CDR2 SVGIG (reference sequence). The length of the CDR3 is 14 residues. The CDR3 DNA is TGTGCCTGGAGTTCCAGGGTAAAGGGCTATGGCTACACCTTC. Translating gives CAWSSRVKGYGYTF.

This clone has only a few counts. The rearrangement uses TRBV25-1 and TRBJ2-4; D remains ambiguous. CDR1 and CDR2 from the germline V gene are MGHDK and SYGVNS. Deletions cut 9 bases from V and 2 bases from J, with 11 bases between. This CDR3 comprises 13 residues. The CDR3 DNA sequence: TGTGCCAGAGAAAGCCCCCCCAAAAACATTCAGTACTTC. Translation gives CARESPPKNIQYF.

This clone has more than one count but fewer than ten. CDR3 residues: CASSPRTGQAGEKLFF. DNA of the CDR3: TGTGCCAGCAGCCCTAGAACGGGACAGGCAGGTGAAAAACTGTTTTTT. V is TRBV7-9 and J is TRBJ1-4; TRBD1 matches 8 bases. The CDR3 loop spans 16 amino acids. Germline CDR1 reads SEHNR; CDR2 reads FQNEAQ (reference sequence). Losses at the gene ends were 5 bases for V and 7 bases for J; bases not matched to a gene: 12.

This rearrangement joins TRBV9 to TRBJ2-7; 9 positions agree with TRBD1. V shed 3 bases and J 4 bases; nucleotides not matched to a gene: 5. The CDR3 runs to 14 residues. Per the germline V gene, CDR1 is SGDLS and CDR2 is YYNGEE. CDR3 bases: TGTGCCAGCAGCGCGGGGGACAGGGCGTACGAGCAGTACTTC. This sequence encodes CASSAGDRAYEQYF.

The rearrangement links TRBV19 to TRBJ2-7; 9 nucleotides agree with TRBD2. Trimming took 7 bases from V and 4 from J; bases not matched to a gene: 11. This CDR3 spans 15 amino acids. The V gene's germline CDR1 is LNHDA and CDR2 SQIVND (reference sequence). The CDR3: CASKGSAGGLYEQYF. The CDR3 coding sequence is TGTGCCAGTAAGGGTTCAGCGGGAGGACTTTACGAGCAGTACTTC. Complete variable domain (other parts from reference TRBV19 and TRBJ2-7): DGGITQSPKYLFRKEGQNVTLSCEQNLNHDAMYWYRQDPGQGLRLIYYSQIVNDFQKGDIAEGYSVSREKKESFPLTVTSAQKNPTAFYLCASKGSAGGLYEQYFGPGTRLTVT.

V and J are TRBV11-3 and TRBJ1-1; the match to TRBD1 covers 8 bases. The V segment lost 5 bases and the J segment 0 bases; nucleotides outside the gene matches: 8. The CDR3 extends over 16 amino acids. CDR1 and CDR2 (germline): SGHNT, YENEEA. The CDR3 region is CASSKGQGFMNTEAFF. CDR3 nucleotide sequence: TGTGCCAGCAGCAAAGGACAGGGCTTCATGAACACTGAAGCTTTCTTT. Combining the CDR3 with reference TRBV11-3 and TRBJ1-1 gives the whole variable domain EAGVVQSPRYKIIEKKQPVAFWCNPISGHNTLYWYLQNLGQGPELLIRYENEEAVDDSQLPKDRFSAERLKGVDSTLKIQPAELGDSAVYLCASSKGQGFMNTEAFFGQGTRLTVV.

The chain is built from TRBV6-5 and TRBJ1-1; D perhaps matches TRBD1 (6 bases). Between the trimmed V and J ends, which lost 0 bases and 11 bases, there was a span of 22 bases. This CDR3 comprises 16 residues. Per the germline V gene, CDR1 is MNHEY and CDR2 is SVGAGI. CDR3 sequence: CASSYSNRGGVGGAFF. CDR3 in DNA: TGTGCCAGCAGTTACTCGAATCGGGGGGGGGTCGGGGGCGCTTTCTTT.

This clone was detected a few times. The rearrangement uses TRBV25-1 and TRBJ1-3; D unresolved. The CDR3 consists of 16 residues. CDR1 MGHDK and CDR2 SYGVNS come from the germline V gene. V was clipped by 1 base and J by 4 bases, with 14 bases between them. The CDR3 region is CASSEFGGVYGNTIYF. In DNA form, the CDR3 reads TGTGCCAGCAGTGAATTCGGCGGGGTGTACGGAAACACCATATATTTT. Supplemented by reference TRBV25-1 and TRBJ1-3, the full variable domain reads EADIYQTPRYLVIGTGKKITLECSQTMGHDKMYWYQQDPGMELHLIHYSYGVNSTEKGDLSSESTVSRIRTEHFPLTLESARPSHTSQYLCASSEFGGVYGNTIYFGEGSWLTVV.

The gene calls are TRBV6-5 and TRBJ1-3, with no clear D. The CDR3 runs to 13 residues. CDR1 and CDR2 from the germline V gene are MNHEY and SVGAGI. Trimming pared 9 bases from V and 7 bases from J, leaving 16 bases between. CDR3 in DNA: TGTGCCAGTGTCTCACGTCAGCGTAACACCATATATTTT. It translates to CASVSRQRNTIYF.

This chain joins TRBV7-8 and TRBJ1-1; D unclear. CDR3 length: 15 residues. CDR1 and CDR2 from the germline V gene are SGHVS and FQNEAQ. V lost 2 bases and J lost 0, with 10 bases in between. CDR3 coding DNA: TGTGCCAGCAGCTTAATGGGCAGTCTGAACACTGAAGCTTTCTTT. Amino acids: CASSLMGSLNTEAFF.

Note on this clone: Other DNA sequences from this sample encode an identical CDR3 as well. CDR3 DNA: TGTGCCAGCAGTGAATCGACTAGCCTCTACGAGCAGTACTTC. It codes for CASSESTSLYEQYF. V is TRBV6-1 and J is TRBJ2-7; 7 bases align to TRBD2. Germline assignment: CDR1 MNHNS and CDR2 SASEGT. The V gene end was trimmed by 2 bases and the J gene end by 3 bases; junction bases not matched to a gene: 4. The CDR3 runs 14 residues.